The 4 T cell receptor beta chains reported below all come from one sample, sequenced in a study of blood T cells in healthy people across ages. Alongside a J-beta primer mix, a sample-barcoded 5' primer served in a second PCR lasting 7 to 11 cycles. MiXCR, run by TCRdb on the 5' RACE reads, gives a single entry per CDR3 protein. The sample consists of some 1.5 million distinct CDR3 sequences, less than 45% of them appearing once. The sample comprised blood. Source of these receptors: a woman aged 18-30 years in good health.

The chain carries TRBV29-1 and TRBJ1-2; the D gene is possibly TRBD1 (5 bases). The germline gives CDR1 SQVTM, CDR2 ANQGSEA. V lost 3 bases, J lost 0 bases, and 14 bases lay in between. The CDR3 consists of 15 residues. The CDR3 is CSVDRGGDSNYGYTF. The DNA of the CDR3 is TGCAGCGTTGATCGGGGAGGGGATTCTAACTATGGCTACACCTTC.

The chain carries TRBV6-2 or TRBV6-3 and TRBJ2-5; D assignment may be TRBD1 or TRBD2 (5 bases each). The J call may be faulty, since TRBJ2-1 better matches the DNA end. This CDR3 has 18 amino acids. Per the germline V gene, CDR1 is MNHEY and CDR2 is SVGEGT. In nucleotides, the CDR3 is TGTGCCAGCAGTCAAGCCCTAATTCCCCGGGGCTACCAAGAGACCCAGTTCTTC. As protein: CASSQALIPRGYQETQFF.

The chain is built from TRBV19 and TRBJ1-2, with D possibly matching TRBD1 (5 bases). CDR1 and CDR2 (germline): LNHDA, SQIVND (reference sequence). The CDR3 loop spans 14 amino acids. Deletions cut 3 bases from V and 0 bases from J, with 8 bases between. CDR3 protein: CASSMQGANYGYTF. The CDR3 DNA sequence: TGTGCCAGTAGTATGCAGGGCGCTAACTATGGCTACACCTTC. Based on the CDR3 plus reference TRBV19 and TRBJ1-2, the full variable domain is DGGITQSPKYLFRKEGQNVTLSCEQNLNHDAMYWYRQDPGQGLRLIYYSQIVNDFQKGDIAEGYSVSREKKESFPLTVTSAQKNPTAFYLCASSMQGANYGYTFGSGTRLTVV.

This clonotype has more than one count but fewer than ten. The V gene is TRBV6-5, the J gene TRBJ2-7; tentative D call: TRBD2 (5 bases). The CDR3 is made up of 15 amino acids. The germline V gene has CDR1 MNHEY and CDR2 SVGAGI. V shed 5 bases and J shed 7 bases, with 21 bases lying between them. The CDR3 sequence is CASSKPGLGYNEQYF. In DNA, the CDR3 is TGTGCCAGCAGTAAGCCGGGGTTGGGGTACAATGAGCAGTACTTC.